The 21 T cell receptor beta chains below were found in one sample sequenced in a study of T-cell memory formation after mild COVID-19. Via MiXCR, TCRdb re-called the 5' RACE reads, giving one row per CDR3 protein. Of around 430,000 distinct CDR3 sequences in the sample, 16% are singletons; the top ten hold about 22%. Sequencing was carried out using PBMCs or a T cell subset sorted from them (not recorded which). Every receptor here comes from a man aged 18-30 years who had mild COVID-19 (a few samples of this study predate the infection). Cell type and time point are not known.

This clonotype turned up a few times. V and J are TRBV7-6 and TRBJ2-3; 7 bases align to TRBD1. Germline V gene sequence: CDR1 SGHVS, CDR2 FNYEAQ. The V segment lost 4 bases and the J segment 5 bases; nucleotides outside the gene matches: 12. CDR3 length: 16 residues. The CDR3 is CASSYSSGGRIDTQYF. CDR3 nucleotides: TGTGCCAGCAGCTACTCGTCAGGGGGTCGTATAGATACGCAGTATTTT.

The chain recombines TRBV12-3 or TRBV12-4 with TRBJ1-1; D possibly corresponds to TRBD1 (6 bases). Trimming shortened V by 10 bases and J by 4 bases, and 16 bases separated the two germline ends. This CDR3 has 13 residues. In DNA form, the CDR3 reads TGTGCCACTAAAGGTGGGGGGCTCACTGAAGCTTTCTTT. It specifies CATKGGGLTEAFF.

Notes on this clonotype: This may stem from a read error, because a much larger clone lies one nucleotide away. The chain recombines TRBV5-1 with TRBJ2-1, with a weak D call TRBD1 (6 bases). Trimming took off 4 bases at V and 4 bases at J, with 12 bases between the two ends. The germline V gene has CDR1 SGHRS and CDR2 YFSETQ. CDR3 length equals 14 residues. The DNA for the CDR3 is TGCGCCAGCAGCCCCGGGACACCTTACAATGAGCAGTTCTTC. Encoded protein: CASSPGTPYNEQFF.

This clonotype was seen more than once but under ten times. V is TRBV4-3 and J is TRBJ2-4; D is uncertain. The CDR3 totals 13 residues. Germline CDR1 is LGHNA and CDR2 is YSLEER. Trimming stripped 4 bases from V and 6 bases from J, with 10 bases between. Written as DNA, the CDR3 is TGCGCCAGCAGCCCCGAAACGGGAAACATTCAGTACTTC. Its protein product is CASSPETGNIQYF.

The chain is built from TRBV6-5 and TRBJ1-4, with D unresolved. Trimming pared 5 bases from V and 5 bases from J, leaving 15 bases between. Germline assignment: CDR1 MNHEY and CDR2 SVGAGI. This CDR3 has 15 residues. The CDR3 DNA sequence: TGTGCCAGCAGTCCCTCCTGGCAAACAAATGAAAAACTGTTTTTT. This translates into CASSPSWQTNEKLFF.

CDR3 loop: CSVQGTTGELFF. CDR3 nucleotides: TGCAGCGTTCAGGGGACCACCGGGGAGCTGTTTTTT. The chain joins TRBV29-1 to TRBJ2-2; TRBD1 is a possible D gene (6 bases). Germline loops: CDR1 SQVTM, CDR2 ANQGSEA. The CDR3 contains 12 residues. With 5 bases removed from V and 4 bases from J, the gap between germline ends came to 8 bases.

In its sample, this clonotype was seen many times. This chain joins TRBV7-9 and TRBJ2-5, with 12 bases lining up with TRBD2. The CDR3 is 17 amino acids. V lost 1 base and J lost 1; bases outside the gene matches: 4. Germline lookup yields CDR1 SEHNR and CDR2 FQNEAQ (reference sequence). The CDR3 spells CASSLVGGLAGQETQYF. CDR3 sequence (DNA): TGTGCCAGCAGCTTAGTTGGGGGACTAGCGGGCCAAGAGACCCAGTACTTC.

This sequence joins TRBV5-4 and TRBJ1-4, with D hard to call. The CDR3 runs to 14 residues. Germline assignment: CDR1 SGHNT and CDR2 YYREEE (reference sequence). Trimming shortened V by 4 bases and J by 7 bases, and 14 bases separated the two germline ends. CDR3 loop: CASSVDSAAEKLFF. Here the CDR3 DNA reads TGTGCCAGCAGCGTGGACTCGGCGGCTGAAAAACTGTTTTTT.

This clonotype was seen a few times. V gene TRBV25-1 combines with J gene TRBJ1-6; D call uncertain. Germline-derived CDR1 and CDR2 are MGHDK and SYGVNS. The CDR3 length is 12 residues. With 3 bases removed from V and 11 bases from J, the gap between germline ends came to 8 bases. The CDR3 nucleotides are TGTGCCAGCAGTGACGGGTTTACACCCCTCCACTTT. This gives the protein CASSDGFTPLHF.

J is TRBJ2-2 and V is TRBV7-2; TRBD2 matches at 7 bases. V was pared by 5 bases and J by 1 base, with 4 bases of the junction left unmatched. CDR1 and CDR2 from the germline V gene are SGHTA and FQGNSA. The CDR3 is made up of 15 amino acids. The chain's CDR3 is CASSPGTMNTGELFF. The CDR3 nucleotides are TGTGCCAGCAGCCCCGGGACTATGAACACCGGGGAGCTGTTTTTT.

This clonotype was seen a few times. This chain connects TRBV4-1 to TRBJ1-5; D is undetermined. V was clipped by 1 base and J by 6 bases, with 7 bases between them. From germline, CDR1 is MGHRA and CDR2 YSYEKL. The CDR3 totals 13 residues. The CDR3 loop reads CASSQGFGQPQHF. Here the CDR3 DNA reads TGCGCCAGCAGCCAAGGATTCGGTCAGCCCCAGCATTTT.

This sequence joins TRBV7-9 and TRBJ1-1; D is uncertain. Trimming shortened V by 0 bases and J by 8 bases, and 7 bases separated the two germline ends. The CDR3 totals 12 residues. Germline CDR1 reads SEHNR; CDR2 reads FQNEAQ (reference sequence). CDR3 DNA sequence: TGTGCCAGCAGCTTAGCGTTCAGCGAAGCTTTCTTT. Amino acid sequence: CASSLAFSEAFF.

This sequence joins TRBV5-1 and TRBJ2-7; 10 nucleotides match TRBD1. CDR3 size: 18 residues. The V and J ends lost 0 bases and 3 bases, in that order; junction bases with no gene match: 12. Germline V lookup: CDR1 SGHRS, CDR2 YFSETQ. As DNA, the CDR3 is TGCGCCAGCAGCTTGGGACCCGGGACAGGGGAGCTTGGCTACGAGCAGTACTTC. This encodes CASSLGPGTGELGYEQYF.

This clonotype was recorded a few times. V gene TRBV10-3 combines with J gene TRBJ2-5; TRBD1 or TRBD2 may be the D gene (5 bases each). This CDR3 region has 13 residues. Trimming left V 6 bases short and J 5 bases short, with 13 bases between. Looked up from germline, CDR1 is ENHRY and CDR2 is SYGVKD. The CDR3, as DNA: TGTGCCATCAGAGGGACCGTCCCGGAGACCCAGTACTTC. Residues: CAIRGTVPETQYF.

The table lists this clonotype with a few counts. The V call is TRBV11-2, the J call TRBJ2-7, with D unclear. CDR3 length equals 14 residues. Germline values: CDR1 SGHAT, CDR2 FQNNGV. The ends were cut back, 4 bases at V and 0 bases at J, with 10 bases in the middle. The chain's CDR3 is CASSSRPASYEQYV. In DNA, the CDR3 is TGTGCCAGCAGCTCCCGACCGGCCTCCTACGAGCAGTACGTC.

V usage is TRBV7-2 and J usage is TRBJ2-2; the D call may be TRBD1 or TRBD2 (6 bases each). CDR3 length equals 15 residues. Deletions cut 4 bases from V and 1 base from J, with 10 bases between. Per the germline V gene, CDR1 is SGHTA and CDR2 is FQGNSA. This CDR3 is CASSWGAWNTGELFF. DNA of the CDR3: TGTGCCAGCAGCTGGGGGGCCTGGAACACCGGGGAGCTGTTTTTT.

The chain joins TRBV6-1 to TRBJ2-3, with TRBD1 matching over 7 bases. Germline CDR1 and CDR2: MNHNS and SASEGT. The V and J ends lost 6 bases and 2 bases, in that order; junction bases with no gene match: 8. This CDR3 region has 15 residues. In DNA form, the CDR3 reads TGTGCCAGCAGGACAGGGTTGGGGGACACAGATACGCAGTATTTT. This codes for CASRTGLGDTDTQYF.

This clonotype has more than one count but fewer than ten. V is TRBV6-2 or TRBV6-3 and J is TRBJ1-1; D gene ambiguous. Germline V gene data show CDR1 as MNHEY and CDR2 as SVGEGT. This CDR3 comprises 14 residues. Trimming left V 6 bases short and J 0 bases short, with 11 bases between. The CDR3 sequence: CASSNRPMNTEAFF. CDR3 DNA sequence: TGTGCCAGCAGCAATCGGCCGATGAACACTGAAGCTTTCTTT.

The chain carries TRBV4-3 and TRBJ2-1, with a tentative D call TRBD1 (7 bases). Germline V lookup: CDR1 LGHNA, CDR2 YSLEER. Trimming shortened V by 5 bases and J by 7 bases, and 15 bases separated the two germline ends. The CDR3 is 14 residues long. CDR3 bases: TGCGCCAGCAGCTACGGGGGACAGCGTAATGAGCAGTTCTTC. Protein sequence: CASSYGGQRNEQFF.

There are many counts of this clonotype. The chain couples TRBV12-3 or TRBV12-4 to TRBJ1-2; 10 bases agree with TRBD1. This CDR3 has 14 amino acids. V dropped 5 bases and J dropped 8; count of bases not matched to a gene: 8. For the CDR3, the DNA is TGTGCCAGCAGTCTGACAGGGGGCAGCTGGGGCTACACCTTC. Amino acids: CASSLTGGSWGYTF.

The chain links TRBV6-6 to TRBJ2-7; 10 bases are a match to TRBD1. CDR3 length: 14 residues. The V gene's germline CDR1 is MNHNY and CDR2 SVGAGI (reference sequence). The junction had 9 bases not matched to a gene; V was cut back by 7 bases and J by 6 bases. The CDR3 region is CASNRGTGVLEQYF. CDR3 sequence (DNA): TGTGCCAGCAATCGCGGGACAGGGGTCCTCGAGCAGTACTTC.